A single sample gave rise to the 9 T cell receptor beta chains below, sequenced in a study of blood T cell repertoires in COVID-19. Produced via immunoSEQ multiplex PCR; TCRdb's table is partial and in-frame only. Among around 190,000 clones, about 80% were seen once, and the ten largest hold around 8%. The sample taken for sequencing was peripheral blood. These TCRs come from a woman aged 55 to 70 with COVID-19, enrolled during active disease.

The genes are TRBV24-1 and TRBJ1-2, with D perhaps TRBD1 (6 bases). CDR3 length: 14 residues. The V end was cut by 1 base, the J end by 8 bases, with 13 bases between. Germline V lookup: CDR1 KGHDR, CDR2 SFDVKD. The CDR3 reads CATSDFGGLGGYTF. The CDR3 nucleotides are TGTGCCACCAGTGATTTCGGGGGGCTAGGAGGCTACACCTTC.

This clone was counted a single time. The V gene is TRBV11-2, the J gene TRBJ1-2, with unresolved D. Germline V gives CDR1 SGHAT, CDR2 FQNNGV. Trimming took 4 bases from V and 3 from J, leaving 3 bases between them. The CDR3 is 11 amino acids. CDR3 region: CASSSDYGYTF. The CDR3 DNA follows: TGTGCCAGCAGCTCCGACTATGGCTACACCTTC.

The chain has TRBV29-1 and TRBJ2-3; 7 bases agree with TRBD1. The CDR3 is 16 amino acids. The V gene's germline CDR1 is SQVTM and CDR2 ANQGSEA. The V and J ends lost 4 bases and 3 bases, in that order; junction bases with no gene match: 13. CDR3 residues: CSVVRTRTGLTDTQYF. The CDR3 nucleotides are TGCAGCGTTGTCCGGACGAGGACAGGCTTGACAGATACGCAGTATTTT.

The chain carries TRBV6-6 and TRBJ2-7, with D tentatively TRBD2 (5 bases). The V and J ends lost 5 bases and 3 bases respectively, with 23 bases between them. Germline CDR1 reads MNHNY; CDR2 reads SVGAGI (reference sequence). CDR3 length: 17 amino acids. Here the CDR3 reads CASSPKNLALAYYEQYF. The DNA for the CDR3 is TGTGCCAGCAGTCCAAAAAACTTAGCGTTAGCCTACTACGAGCAGTACTTC.

The chain carries TRBV5-4 and TRBJ2-2, with TRBD2 as a possible D gene (5 bases). Germline values: CDR1 SGHNT, CDR2 YYREEE (reference sequence). V was trimmed by 0 bases and J by 0 bases, leaving 9 bases between them. The CDR3 is 16 residues long. The CDR3 here is CASSLEVGANTGELFF. Written as DNA, the CDR3 is TGTGCCAGCAGCTTGGAGGTCGGGGCGAACACCGGGGAGCTGTTTTTT. Looking up the rest from reference TRBV5-4 and TRBJ2-2 gives the full variable domain: ETGVTQSPTHLIKTRGQQVTLRCSSQSGHNTVSWYQQALGQGPQFIFQYYREEENGRGNFPPRFSGLQFPNYSSELNVNALELDDSALYLCASSLEVGANTGELFFGEGSRLTVL.

This rearrangement joins TRBV4-2 to TRBJ2-3, with 10 positions matching TRBD2. Losses at the gene ends were 4 bases for V and 8 bases for J; bases not matched to a gene: 21. CDR3 size: 19 residues. Germline loops: CDR1 LGHNA, CDR2 YNFKEQ. The DNA for the CDR3 is TGTGCCAGCAGCCCCACCCAAACACTACTAGCGGGGTACAGGGCTACGCAGTATTTT. This gives the protein CASSPTQTLLAGYRATQYF.

V usage is TRBV18 and J usage is TRBJ2-7; D might be TRBD1 (6 bases). CDR1 and CDR2 from the germline V gene are KGHSH and LQKENI. The V end was cut by 8 bases, the J end by 2 bases, with 7 bases between. The CDR3 is made up of 11 amino acids. CDR3 nucleotide sequence: TGTGCCAGCGGACAGCCCTACGAGCAGTACTTC. Protein sequence: CASGQPYEQYF.

A single count supports this clone. The gene calls are TRBV2 and TRBJ1-6, with TRBD1 as a possible D gene (6 bases). Trimming removed 4 bases at V and 4 bases at J, with 8 bases between. The germline CDR1 and CDR2 sequences are SNHLY and FYNNEI. The CDR3 is 14 amino acids. CDR3 bases: TGTGCCAGCAGTGGGGGGCGTTATAATTCACCCCTCCACTTT. Translated, it gives CASSGGRYNSPLHF.

The chain joins TRBV28 to TRBJ1-1; possibly TRBD1 for D (6 bases). V gave up 5 bases and J gave up 2 bases, with 18 bases separating them. The length of the CDR3 is 16 residues. Germline CDR1 MDHEN, CDR2 SYDVKM. The CDR3 here is CASSPNDGTRNTEAFF. Here the CDR3 DNA reads TGTGCCAGCAGTCCTAATGACGGGACAAGAAACACTGAAGCTTTCTTT.